One and the same sample provided the 28 T cell receptor beta chains below, sequenced in a study of T cell repertoires in cytomegalovirus infection. TCRdb itself ran the reads through MiXCR, one entry per CDR3 protein. Altogether over 450,000 distinct CDR3 sequences are present, around 10% being singletons, with the ten largest covering roughly a tenth. Sequencing was done on a sample of PBMCs. The receptor source for this set is a human donor in good health (CMV status not recorded). Some clones in this sample may be carry-over from other donors' samples.

This rearrangement joins TRBV14 to TRBJ2-7, with D possibly matching TRBD2 (6 bases). Looked up from germline, CDR1 is SGHDN and CDR2 is FVKESK. V was pared by 4 bases and J by 6 bases, with 13 bases between. The CDR3 totals 13 residues. This chain's CDR3 is CASSPRESGEQYF. The CDR3 DNA is TGTGCCAGCAGCCCCCGGGAGTCCGGCGAGCAGTACTTC.

This clonotype appeared many times. The chain recombines TRBV4-1 with TRBJ1-5; 9 bases are a match to TRBD1. CDR3 length: 15 residues. J gave up 4 bases and V 3 bases, and 4 bases lay outside the gene matches. Germline V lookup: CDR1 MGHRA, CDR2 YSYEKL. The CDR3 nucleotides read TGCGCCAGCAGCCAGGGGGACAGGGCTAATCAGCCCCAGCATTTT. Residues: CASSQGDRANQPQHF.

This clonotype was counted many times. This rearrangement joins TRBV4-1 to TRBJ1-1; D not resolved. Germline V gene lookup returns CDR1 MGHRA and CDR2 YSYEKL. Trimming removed 1 base from V and 0 bases from J, with 15 bases in between. This CDR3 is built from 17 residues. This CDR3 reads CASSQGPISQLNTEAFF. As DNA, the CDR3 is TGCGCCAGCAGCCAAGGCCCGATCTCACAGCTGAACACTGAAGCTTTCTTT.

This clonotype has a handful of counts. The chain is built from TRBV20-1 and TRBJ1-5, with D tentatively TRBD1 (5 bases). From germline, CDR1 is DFQATT and CDR2 SNEGSKA (reference sequence). V was trimmed by 8 bases and J by 4 bases, leaving 24 bases between them. The CDR3 is made up of 16 amino acids. As DNA, the CDR3 is TGCAGTTTGATCTTCCCGGGACCCATTCCTAATCAGCCCCAGCATTTT. Translated, it gives CSLIFPGPIPNQPQHF.

This clonotype was seen at least ten times. The chain recombines TRBV20-1 with TRBJ2-3; 14 positions agree with TRBD2. Per the germline V gene, CDR1 is DFQATT and CDR2 is SNEGSKA (reference sequence). Germline trimming cut 6 bases from V and 5 bases from J; bases unmatched to any gene: 4. The CDR3 totals 14 residues. CDR3: CSAGGLAGVDTQYF. DNA for the CDR3: TGCAGTGCCGGGGGACTAGCGGGAGTAGATACGCAGTATTTT.

Ten or more counts support this clonotype. J is TRBJ1-1 and V is TRBV7-9; tentatively, D is TRBD1 (6 bases). V was clipped by 2 bases and J by 6 bases, with 10 bases between them. From germline, CDR1 is SEHNR and CDR2 FQNEAQ (reference sequence). This CDR3 has 13 amino acids. Here the CDR3 DNA reads TGTGCCAGCAGCTTATCGGACAGCCCTGAAGCTTTCTTT. Encoded protein: CASSLSDSPEAFF.

Many counts were recorded for this clonotype. The chain links TRBV12-5 to TRBJ2-1; 12 bases map to TRBD2. Germline CDR1 is LGHNT and CDR2 is FRNRAP. CDR3 length equals 13 residues. J gave up 8 bases and V 7 bases, and 3 bases lay outside the gene matches. CDR3 protein: CASALAGGHEQFF. The CDR3 DNA follows: TGTGCTAGTGCCCTAGCGGGGGGGCATGAGCAGTTCTTC.

This clonotype was detected a few times. The chain uses TRBV2 and TRBJ1-2; maybe TRBD1 (6 bases). V lost 7 bases and J 0 bases, leaving 12 bases between the germline ends. This CDR3 is 14 amino acids long. In germline, CDR1 is SNHLY, CDR2 FYNNEI. In DNA form, the CDR3 reads TGTGCCAGCAAGACCGACAGGACTAACTATGGCTACACCTTC. As protein: CASKTDRTNYGYTF. Combining the CDR3 with reference TRBV2 and TRBJ1-2 gives the whole variable domain EPEVTQTPSHQVTQMGQEVILRCVPISNHLYFYWYRQILGQKVEFLVSFYNNEISEKSEIFDDQFSVERPDGSNFTLKIRSTKLEDSAMYFCASKTDRTNYGYTFGSGTRLTVV.

This clonotype turned up a few times. V gene TRBV11-2 combines with J gene TRBJ2-7, with D possibly TRBD1 on 5 matching bases. The CDR3 runs 16 residues. The ends were cut back, 6 bases at V and 2 bases at J, with 20 bases in the middle. In germline, CDR1 is SGHAT, CDR2 FQNNGV. CDR3 residues: CASRGRGWVGAYEQYF. DNA of the CDR3: TGTGCCAGCAGGGGTAGGGGTTGGGTGGGCGCCTACGAGCAGTACTTC.

This clonotype was recorded many times. This chain connects TRBV28 to TRBJ1-2; D uncertain. In germline, CDR1 is MDHEN, CDR2 SYDVKM. V was pared by 6 bases and J by 5 bases, with 10 bases between. The CDR3 totals 12 residues. CDR3 coding DNA: TGTGCCAGCAGCTGGTCAGAATATGGCTACACCTTC. This gives the protein CASSWSEYGYTF.

This clonotype was counted at least ten times. CDR3 in DNA: TGTGCCAGCAGCCCCCCGGGGCCGGGGTACCAAGAGACCCAGTACTTC. Its protein product is CASSPPGPGYQETQYF. The chain is built from TRBV5-6 and TRBJ2-5; D assignment may be TRBD1 or TRBD2 (5 bases each). This CDR3 has 16 amino acids. Germline CDR1 and CDR2: SGHDT and YYEEEE. V was pared by 4 bases and J by 0 bases, with 16 bases between. The full variable domain, with the rest looked up from reference TRBV5-6 and TRBJ2-5, is DAGVTQSPTHLIKTRGQQVTLRCSPKSGHDTVSWYQQALGQGPQFIFQYYEEEERQRGNFPDRFSGHQFPNYSSELNVNALLLGDSALYLCASSPPGPGYQETQYFGPGTRLLVL.

This clonotype was detected ten times or more. V is TRBV7-2 and J is TRBJ1-6; a possible D gene is TRBD1 (6 bases). Trimming shortened V by 0 bases and J by 8 bases, and 14 bases separated the two germline ends. Germline V gene lookup returns CDR1 SGHTA and CDR2 FQGNSA. The CDR3 consists of 16 residues. The CDR3 nucleotides are TGTGCCAGCAGCTTAGCGGGAGCAGGGGTGGATTCACCCCTCCACTTT. Its protein is CASSLAGAGVDSPLHF.

This clonotype was seen at least ten times. The chain recombines TRBV19 with TRBJ1-1; 9 nucleotides align to TRBD1. Unmatched junction bases numbered 15, after V lost 9 bases and J lost 4 bases. CDR1 is LNHDA and CDR2 is SQIVND in the germline V gene (reference sequence). The CDR3 runs 16 residues. CDR3 loop: CASRDPLRDRVTEAFF. In nucleotides, the CDR3 is TGTGCCAGCAGGGACCCCCTCCGGGACAGGGTCACTGAAGCTTTCTTT.

There are many counts of this clonotype. The chain employs TRBV7-2 and TRBJ2-1; D is perhaps TRBD2 (6 bases). The CDR3 contains 15 residues. Trimming removed 3 bases at V and 3 bases at J, with 12 bases between. The germline CDR1 and CDR2 sequences are SGHTA and FQGNSA. The CDR3 loop is CASSFTSPHYNEQFF. In DNA, the CDR3 is TGTGCCAGCAGCTTCACTAGCCCACACTACAATGAGCAGTTCTTC.

This clonotype was picked up many times. The rearrangement joins TRBV28 to TRBJ2-5; 8 bases are a match to TRBD2. V dropped 2 bases and J dropped 5; count of bases not matched to a gene: 7. Looked up from germline, CDR1 is MDHEN and CDR2 is SYDVKM. There are 15 residues in the CDR3. The CDR3 loop is CASSLRSGSHETQYF. The DNA of the CDR3 is TGTGCCAGCAGTTTAAGGAGCGGGAGCCATGAGACCCAGTACTTC.

This chain uses TRBV6-5 with TRBJ1-5; no reliable D call. V was pared by 6 bases and J by 3 bases, with 15 bases between. CDR1 and CDR2 from the germline V gene are MNHEY and SVGAGI. The CDR3 runs 15 residues. The CDR3: CASRTTTGHNQPQHF. The CDR3 DNA reads TGTGCCAGCAGGACTACGACCGGCCACAATCAGCCCCAGCATTTT.

This clonotype was found many times. The J gene is TRBJ2-5, the V gene TRBV20-1; 10 bases are shared with TRBD1. Germline CDR1 DFQATT, CDR2 SNEGSKA (reference sequence). J lost 1 base, V lost 5 bases, and 7 bases had no gene match. The CDR3 contains 15 residues. The CDR3 loop reads CSAAPGTGVQETQYF. Written as DNA, the CDR3 is TGCAGTGCTGCTCCCGGGACAGGGGTCCAAGAGACCCAGTACTTC.

This clonotype was seen at least ten times. This chain connects TRBV5-6 to TRBJ1-5; weak D call: TRBD1 (5 bases). V lost 4 bases to trimming and J lost 7 bases, with 12 bases between them. The CDR3 runs 13 residues. Germline lookup yields CDR1 SGHDT and CDR2 YYEEEE. The CDR3 loop reads CASSRFSGQPQHF. The CDR3 DNA is TGTGCCAGCAGCCGATTCTCAGGGCAGCCCCAGCATTTT.

This clonotype appeared many times. The chain employs TRBV6-6 and TRBJ2-1; D possibly corresponds to TRBD2 (6 bases). The CDR3 contains 16 residues. Germline assignment: CDR1 MNHNY and CDR2 SVGAGI (reference sequence). V was shortened by 4 bases and J by 5 bases, with 18 bases between the two germline ends. CDR3 sequence (DNA): TGTGCCAGCAGTTCCCCCCCCCTAGCGACAAACAATGAGCAGTTCTTC. Protein: CASSSPPLATNNEQFF.

This clonotype has at least ten counts. The chain recombines TRBV11-2 with TRBJ1-1; D is undetermined. With 5 bases removed from V and 0 bases from J, the gap between germline ends came to 13 bases. Per germline, CDR1 SGHAT and CDR2 FQNNGV. The CDR3 contains 15 residues. CDR3 DNA sequence: TGTGCCAGCAGCGCGGCCGCGCCCTTGAACACTGAAGCTTTCTTT. Translated, it gives CASSAAAPLNTEAFF.

This clonotype was seen many times. The chain employs TRBV5-1 and TRBJ2-1; D gene unclear. V lost 4 bases and J 8 bases, leaving 16 bases between the germline ends. CDR1 is SGHRS, CDR2 YFSETQ, per germline. The CDR3 covers 14 residues. The CDR3, as DNA: TGCGCCAGCAGCCTCCTCAGGTCGGGTGATGAGCAGTTCTTC. It is translated as CASSLLRSGDEQFF.

This clonotype came up many times. The chain recombines TRBV7-2 with TRBJ2-1; 16 positions agree with TRBD2. The CDR3 loop spans 22 amino acids. Germline V CDR1 and CDR2: SGHTA, FQGNSA. Trimming took 1 base from V and 0 from J; bases not matched to a gene: 12. This chain's CDR3 is CASSLVEIGGLAGGRSYNEQFF. The DNA for the CDR3 is TGTGCCAGCAGCTTAGTTGAGATAGGGGGACTAGCGGGAGGGCGCTCCTACAATGAGCAGTTCTTC.

CDR3 coding DNA: TGTGCCAGCAGTTGGGCAGCAGCCTACGAGCAGTACTTC. Its translation: CASSWAAAYEQYF. This chain uses TRBV6-6 with TRBJ2-7; D uncertain. V dropped 4 bases and J dropped 2 bases, with 9 bases sitting between them. This CDR3 is built from 13 residues. Germline lookup yields CDR1 MNHNY and CDR2 SVGAGI (reference sequence).

The chain uses TRBV20-1 and TRBJ2-3; the D gene is possibly TRBD2 (7 bases). The CDR3 extends over 16 amino acids. V lost 6 bases and J lost 2, with 21 bases in between. Germline V gives CDR1 DFQATT, CDR2 SNEGSKA (reference sequence). The CDR3 nucleotides are TGCAGTGCACCTTGGGGGGGCCTGGCCCCCACAGATACGCAGTATTTT. It encodes CSAPWGGLAPTDTQYF.

This clonotype was counted ten times or more. The chain recombines TRBV12-3 or TRBV12-4 with TRBJ1-5, with D possibly being TRBD1 (5 bases). V dropped 3 bases and J dropped 3 bases, with 9 bases sitting between them. CDR3 size: 14 residues. The CDR3 DNA is TGTGCCAGCAGTTTTGACAGTTACAATCAGCCCCAGCATTTT. It codes for CASSFDSYNQPQHF.

In this sample, this clonotype turned up many times. V is TRBV9 and J is TRBJ2-1; D may be TRBD1 (5 bases). Germline V gene data show CDR1 as SGDLS and CDR2 as YYNGEE. V was pared by 0 bases and J by 4 bases, with 17 bases between. The CDR3 is 17 residues long. The CDR3 DNA follows: TGTGCCAGCAGCGTAGAGGGTAGGGGATCTTCTTACAATGAGCAGTTCTTC. Translated: CASSVEGRGSSYNEQFF.

The table lists this clonotype with many counts. V gene TRBV19 combines with J gene TRBJ1-4; D may be TRBD1 (6 bases). CDR1 and CDR2 from the germline V gene are LNHDA and SQIVND (reference sequence). This CDR3 contains 19 residues. The V end lost 5 bases, the J end lost 0 bases, and 22 bases lay between the germline ends. As DNA, the CDR3 is TGTGCCAGTAGTGACAGGCTCTTCATCGCGGATGCAACTAATGAAAAACTGTTTTTT. This translates into CASSDRLFIADATNEKLFF. The whole variable domain, remainder taken from reference TRBV19 and TRBJ1-4, is DGGITQSPKYLFRKEGQNVTLSCEQNLNHDAMYWYRQDPGQGLRLIYYSQIVNDFQKGDIAEGYSVSREKKESFPLTVTSAQKNPTAFYLCASSDRLFIADATNEKLFFGSGTQLSVL.

This clonotype was recorded many times. The V gene is TRBV7-8, the J gene TRBJ2-5; 9 nucleotides match TRBD1. The V gene's germline CDR1 is SGHVS and CDR2 FQNEAQ. V dropped 5 bases and J dropped 5; count of bases not matched to a gene: 6. CDR3 length: 14 residues. The CDR3 nucleotides read TGTGCCAGCAGCCGAAATGGACAGGGGGAGACCCAGTACTTC. Protein: CASSRNGQGETQYF.